A selection of T cell receptor beta chains follows, all from one sample in a study of blood T cell repertoires in COVID-19. Using immunoSEQ multiplex PCR, the repertoire was profiled, and TCRdb retains in-frame clones only, with some absent. Of 140,000 to 150,000 clones listed, under 90% are singletons. Sequences were obtained from peripheral blood. The receptors stem from a man aged 70 or older who had recovered from COVID-19. Each CDR3 is given with its conserved first and last residue. A D gene is named only where the DNA matches it firmly. Clone size is stated in some rows and not others, as once, few, many or a class when expanded.

TRBV27	.	.	TRBJ2-1	CASGNLGGYNEQFF	TGTGCCAGCGGCAACCTCGGAGGCTACAATGAGCAGTTCTTC
TRBV30	.	.	TRBJ1-2	CAWSVRGGGVTF	TGTGCCTGGAGTGTAAGGGGGGGAGGGGTCACCTTC
TRBV2	.	.	TRBJ1-2	CASSDGRVYHGYTF	TGTGCCAGCAGTGATGGCAGGGTTTATCATGGCTACACCTTC
TRBV24-1	.	.	TRBJ2-5	CATSDLSETQYF	TGTGCCACCAGTGACCTCTCAGAGACCCAGTACTTC
TRBV5-8	TRBD2	few	TRBJ2-7	CASSLAGGSIYEQYF	TGTGCCAGCAGCTTGGCCGGCGGGAGCATCTACGAGCAGTACTTC
TRBV7-9	TRBD2	.	TRBJ2-2	CASSLAFGLAANTGELFF	TGTGCCAGCAGCTTAGCTTTTGGACTAGCGGCGAACACCGGGGAGCTGTTTTTT
TRBV5-1	TRBD2	.	TRBJ2-1	CASSLTSSSYNEQFF	TGCGCCAGCAGCCTGACTAGCTCTTCCTACAATGAGCAGTTCTTC
TRBV18	TRBD1	.	TRBJ2-3	CASSPPGQGPKGTQYF	TGTGCCAGCTCACCGCCGGGACAGGGACCAAAGGGCACGCAGTATTTT
TRBV18	TRBD1	.	TRBJ1-1	CASSPPGQRVTEAFF	TGTGCCAGCTCACCGCCGGGACAGAGGGTGACTGAAGCTTTCTTT
TRBV5-1	TRBD1	.	TRBJ2-1	CASTQGDRGLPEQFF	TGCGCCAGCACCCAAGGGGACAGGGGGCTCCCTGAGCAGTTCTTC
TRBV7-2	TRBD1	.	TRBJ2-1	CASSSGQNNEQFF	TGTGCCAGCAGCTCGGGACAGAACAATGAGCAGTTCTTC
TRBV5-1	TRBD1	once	TRBJ1-2	CASSQQGSYGYTF	TGCGCCAGCAGCCAACAGGGGTCCTATGGCTACACCTTC
TRBV18	.	.	TRBJ1-4	CASSPPGVNEKLFF	TGTGCCAGCTCACCTCCAGGGGTTAATGAAAAACTGTTTTTT
TRBV19	TRBD1	.	TRBJ2-7	CASSTLGQAAYEQYF	TGTGCCAGTAGTACCTTGGGACAGGCGGCCTACGAGCAGTACTTC
TRBV5-1	.	.	TRBJ2-2	CASSGTGGRVDTGELFF	TGCGCCAGCAGCGGGACGGGGGGCAGAGTCGACACCGGGGAGCTGTTTTTT
TRBV2	TRBD1	.	TRBJ1-6	CASSGSTGGGRSPLHF	TGTGCCAGCAGTGGCTCGACAGGGGGCGGCCGATCACCCCTCCACTTT
TRBV2	.	.	TRBJ2-7	CASSEGATSSYEQYF	TGTGCCAGCAGTGAGGGGGCCACAAGCTCCTACGAGCAGTACTTC
TRBV6-5	.	.	TRBJ2-7	CASSSGGRYEQYF	TGTGCCAGCAGTTCCGGAGGGAGGTACGAGCAGTACTTC
TRBV30	TRBD2	.	TRBJ2-7	CAWSVRSGNYEQYF	TGTGCCTGGAGTGTACGTAGCGGGAACTACGAGCAGTACTTC
TRBV10-2	TRBD1	once	TRBJ2-7	CASSESSGTEPYEQYF	TGCGCCAGCAGTGAGTCCTCCGGGACAGAGCCCTACGAGCAGTACTTC
TRBV27	.	.	TRBJ1-2	CASSLSGPGGYTF	TGTGCCAGCAGTTTATCTGGTCCCGGGGGCTACACCTTC
TRBV29-1	.	few	TRBJ2-7	CSVELPGSYEQYF	TGCAGCGTTGAACTCCCCGGTTCCTACGAGCAGTACTTC
TRBV6-6	TRBD1	.	TRBJ2-3	CASSYEGASTDTQYF	TGTGCCAGCAGTTACGAGGGGGCAAGCACAGATACGCAGTATTTT
TRBV14	.	.	TRBJ2-6	CASSQDRPSSGANVLTF	TGTGCCAGCAGCCAAGACAGGCCCTCCTCTGGGGCCAACGTCCTGACTTTC
TRBV19	TRBD1	.	TRBJ1-1	CASKGQGNTEAFF	TGTGCCAGTAAAGGACAGGGGAACACTGAAGCTTTCTTT
TRBV10-2	TRBD1	.	TRBJ1-5	CASSITGGYSNQPQHF	TGCGCCAGCTCTATAACAGGGGGGTATAGCAATCAGCCCCAGCATTTT
TRBV19	.	.	TRBJ2-7	CASSAQTGPVSYEQYF	TGTGCCAGTAGTGCCCAGACAGGACCCGTCTCCTACGAGCAGTACTTC
TRBV7-9	TRBD2	once	TRBJ2-2	CASRSRWTSVGTGELFF	TGTGCCAGCAGGTCCCGATGGACTAGCGTGGGCACCGGGGAGCTGTTTTTT